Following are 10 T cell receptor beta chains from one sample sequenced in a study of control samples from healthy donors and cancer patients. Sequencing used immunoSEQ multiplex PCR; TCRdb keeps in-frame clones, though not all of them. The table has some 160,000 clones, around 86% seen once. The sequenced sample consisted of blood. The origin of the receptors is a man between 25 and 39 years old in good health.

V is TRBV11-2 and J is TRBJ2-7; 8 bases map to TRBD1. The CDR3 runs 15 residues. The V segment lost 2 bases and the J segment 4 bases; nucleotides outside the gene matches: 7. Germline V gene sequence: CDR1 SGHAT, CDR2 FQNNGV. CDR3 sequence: CASSLSPGGLYEQYF. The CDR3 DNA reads TGTGCCAGCAGCTTATCCCCAGGGGGCCTATACGAGCAGTACTTC.

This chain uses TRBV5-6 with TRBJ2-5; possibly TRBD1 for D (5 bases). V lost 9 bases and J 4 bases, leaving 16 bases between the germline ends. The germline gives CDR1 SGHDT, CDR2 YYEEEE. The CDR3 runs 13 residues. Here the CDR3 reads CATQIWGRETQYF. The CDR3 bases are TGTGCCACCCAAATTTGGGGCCGAGAGACCCAGTACTTC.

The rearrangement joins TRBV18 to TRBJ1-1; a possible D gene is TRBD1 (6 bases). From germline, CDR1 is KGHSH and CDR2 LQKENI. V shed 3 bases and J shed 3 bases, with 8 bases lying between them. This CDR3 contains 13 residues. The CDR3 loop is CASSPRGDTEAFF. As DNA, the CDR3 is TGTGCCAGCTCACCCAGGGGTGACACTGAAGCTTTCTTT.

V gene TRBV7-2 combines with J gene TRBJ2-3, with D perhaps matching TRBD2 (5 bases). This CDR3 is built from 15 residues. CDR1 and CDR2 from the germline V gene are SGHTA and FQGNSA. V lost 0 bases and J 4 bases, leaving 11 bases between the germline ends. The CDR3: CASSLAGVLADTQYF. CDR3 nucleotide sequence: TGTGCCAGCAGCTTAGCGGGAGTCTTAGCAGATACGCAGTATTTT.

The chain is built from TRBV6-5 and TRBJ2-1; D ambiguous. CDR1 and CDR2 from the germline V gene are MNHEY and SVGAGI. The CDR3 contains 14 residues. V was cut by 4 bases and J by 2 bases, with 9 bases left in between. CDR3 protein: CASSSGGAYNEQFF. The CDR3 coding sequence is TGTGCCAGCAGTTCGGGTGGAGCCTACAATGAGCAGTTCTTC.

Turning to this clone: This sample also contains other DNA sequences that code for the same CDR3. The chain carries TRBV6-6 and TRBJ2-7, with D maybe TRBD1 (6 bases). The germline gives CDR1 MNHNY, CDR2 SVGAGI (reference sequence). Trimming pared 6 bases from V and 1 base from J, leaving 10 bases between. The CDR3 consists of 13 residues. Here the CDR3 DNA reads TGTGCCAGCAGCTCTACAGGGTCCTACGAGCAGTACTTC. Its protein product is CASSSTGSYEQYF.

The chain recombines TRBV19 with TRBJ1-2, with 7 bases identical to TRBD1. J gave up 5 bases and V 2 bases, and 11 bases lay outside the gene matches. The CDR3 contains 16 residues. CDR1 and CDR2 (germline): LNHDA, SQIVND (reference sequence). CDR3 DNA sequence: TGTGCCAGTAGTATAATTCCCGGGACAGTGATGTATGGCTACACCTTC. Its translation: CASSIIPGTVMYGYTF.

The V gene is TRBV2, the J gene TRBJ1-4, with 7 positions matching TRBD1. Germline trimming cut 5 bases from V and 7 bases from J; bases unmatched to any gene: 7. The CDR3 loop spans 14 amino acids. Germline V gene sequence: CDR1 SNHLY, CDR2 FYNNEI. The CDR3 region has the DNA TGTGCCAGCAGTCGAGGGGGCTATATTGAAAAACTGTTTTTT. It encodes CASSRGGYIEKLFF.

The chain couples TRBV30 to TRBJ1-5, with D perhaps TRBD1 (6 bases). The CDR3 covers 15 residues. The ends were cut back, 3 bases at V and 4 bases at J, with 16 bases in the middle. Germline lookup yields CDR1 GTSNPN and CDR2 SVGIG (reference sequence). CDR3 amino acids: CAWSGQSGPNQPQHF. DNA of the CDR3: TGTGCCTGGAGCGGACAGTCAGGCCCAAATCAGCCCCAGCATTTT. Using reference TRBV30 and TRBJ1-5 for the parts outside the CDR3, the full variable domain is SQTIHQWPATLVQPVGSPLSLECTVEGTSNPNLYWYRQAAGRGLQLLFYSVGIGQISSEVPQNLSASRPQDRQFILSSKKLLLSDSGFYLCAWSGQSGPNQPQHFGDGTRLSIL.

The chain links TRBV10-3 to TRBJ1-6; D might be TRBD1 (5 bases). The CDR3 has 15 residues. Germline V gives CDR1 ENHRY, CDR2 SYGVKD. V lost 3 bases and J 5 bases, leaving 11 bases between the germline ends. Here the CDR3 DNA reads TGTGCCATCAGTGAAACTGGGGGGGATAATTCACCCCTCCACTTT. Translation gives CAISETGGDNSPLHF.